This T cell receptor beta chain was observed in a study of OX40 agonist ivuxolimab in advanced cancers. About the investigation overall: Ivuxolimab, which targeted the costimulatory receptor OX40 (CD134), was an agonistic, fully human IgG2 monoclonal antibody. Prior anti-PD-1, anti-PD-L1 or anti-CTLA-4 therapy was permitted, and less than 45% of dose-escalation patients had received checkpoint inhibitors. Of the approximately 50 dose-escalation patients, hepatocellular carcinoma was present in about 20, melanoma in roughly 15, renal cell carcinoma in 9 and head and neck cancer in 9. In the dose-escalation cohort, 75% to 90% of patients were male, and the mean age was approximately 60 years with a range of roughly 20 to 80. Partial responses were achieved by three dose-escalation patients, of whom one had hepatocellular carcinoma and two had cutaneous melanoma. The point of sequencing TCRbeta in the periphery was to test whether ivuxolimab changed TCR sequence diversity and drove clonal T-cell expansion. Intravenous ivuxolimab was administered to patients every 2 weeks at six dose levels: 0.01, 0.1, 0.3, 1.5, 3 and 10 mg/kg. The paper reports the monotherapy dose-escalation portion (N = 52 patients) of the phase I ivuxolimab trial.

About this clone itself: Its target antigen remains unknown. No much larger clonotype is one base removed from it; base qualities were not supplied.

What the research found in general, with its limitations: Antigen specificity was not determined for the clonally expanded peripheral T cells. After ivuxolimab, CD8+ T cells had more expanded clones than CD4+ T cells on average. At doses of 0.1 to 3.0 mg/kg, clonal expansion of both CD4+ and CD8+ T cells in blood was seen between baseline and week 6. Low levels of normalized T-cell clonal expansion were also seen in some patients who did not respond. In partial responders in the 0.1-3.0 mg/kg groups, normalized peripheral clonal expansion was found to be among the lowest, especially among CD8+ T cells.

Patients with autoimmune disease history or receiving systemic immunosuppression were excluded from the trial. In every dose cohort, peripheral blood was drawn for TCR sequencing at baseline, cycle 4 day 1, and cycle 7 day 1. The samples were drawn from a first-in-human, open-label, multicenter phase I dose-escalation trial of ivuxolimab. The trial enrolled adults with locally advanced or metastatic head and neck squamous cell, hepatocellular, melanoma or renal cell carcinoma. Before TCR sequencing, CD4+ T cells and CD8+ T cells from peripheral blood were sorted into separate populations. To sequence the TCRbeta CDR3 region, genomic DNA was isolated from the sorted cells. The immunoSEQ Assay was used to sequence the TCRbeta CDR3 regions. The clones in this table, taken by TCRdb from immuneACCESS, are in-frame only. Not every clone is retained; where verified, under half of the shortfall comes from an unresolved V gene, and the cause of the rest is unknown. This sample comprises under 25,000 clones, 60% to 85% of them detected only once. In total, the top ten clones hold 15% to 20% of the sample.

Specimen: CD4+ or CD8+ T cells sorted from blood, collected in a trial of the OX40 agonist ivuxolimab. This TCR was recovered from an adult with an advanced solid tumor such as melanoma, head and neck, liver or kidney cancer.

The sequence in DNA is TGTGCCAGCAGTTTGGGAGGGACCCAGTACTTC. Its protein is CASSLGGTQYF. The receptor chain draws on TRBV2 and TRBJ2-5, with a tentative D gene TRBD2 over 6 matching bases. Cut back by 5 bases and 7 bases, the V and J ends lie 8 bases apart. From the germline V gene, CDR1 is SNHLY and CDR2 is FYNNEI. There are 11 amino acids in the CDR3, from cysteine to phenylalanine inclusive. Only the CDR3 part of the read is kept: 33 bases, read in frame from the first base. Reference TRBV2 and TRBJ2-5 proteins supply the regions before and after the CDR3; the full variable domain is: EPEVTQTPSHQVTQMGQEVILRCVPISNHLYFYWYRQILGQKVEFLVSFYNNEISEKSEIFDDQFSVERPDGSNFTLKIRSTKLEDSAMYFCASSLGGTQYFGPGTRLLVL.